This T cell receptor (beta chain) was identified in a study of blood T cell repertoires in COVID-19. Whole-study context: COVID-19 samples from acute and convalescent phases originated in the United States, Italy and Spain.

Methods used by the authors: Amplifying reference gene primers gave estimates of nucleated cell counts. The protocol was immunoSEQ multiplex PCR, while the TCRdb copy is restricted to in-frame clones and leaves out a portion. V, J and clone size are those of that table, while D and trimming were read from the DNA. The sample yields 300,000 or so clones, approximately 85% seen once. Sequenced: peripheral blood. This clonotype was obtained from a woman in her forties or fifties with acute or convalescent COVID-19.

This chain's CDR3 is CASSSQGLVLYGYTF. DNA of the CDR3: TGTGCCAGCAGCTCACAGGGCCTCGTCCTTTATGGCTACACCTTC. V usage is TRBV7-2 and J usage is TRBJ1-2; D is possibly TRBD1 (6 bases). V was shortened by 4 bases and J by 5 bases, with 17 bases between the two germline ends. The germline V gene has CDR1 SGHTA and CDR2 FQGNSA. This CDR3 is built from 15 residues.